Detailed here is one T cell receptor (beta chain). What it binds is not known. A sample-barcoded 5' primer and a J-beta primer mix were used in a second PCR of roughly 6 to 11 cycles. TCRdb recomputed calls from the 5' RACE reads with MiXCR, one row per CDR3 protein. This repertoire shows 1.5 million or so distinct CDR3 sequences, about 45% found once; its top ten account for around 4%. The source of the sample is a study of blood T cells in healthy people across ages. Study findings and constraints: More naive CD4+ cells and higher diversity marked long-lived donors relative to aged donors.

V was shortened by 1 base and J by 1 base, with 8 bases between the two germline ends. Germline V gene lookup returns CDR1 SQVTM and CDR2 ANQGSEA. This CDR3 has 13 residues. The receptor's source is a woman aged 18-30 years in good health. V gene TRBV29-1 combines with J gene TRBJ2-7; D not resolved. Sequencing was carried out using blood. The CDR3: CSVEAAESYEQYF. CDR3 sequence (DNA): TGCAGCGTTGAAGCGGCGGAGTCCTACGAGCAGTACTTC.